This TCR beta chain derives from a study of control samples from healthy donors and cancer patients (dated by TCRdb to the early 2020s). Its CDR3 holds 14 amino acids, cysteine through phenylalanine. Only the CDR3 DNA is retained, 42 bases long and in frame from the first base. As encoded in the germline V gene, CDR1 is MGHRA while CDR2 is YSYEKL. V sheds 4 bases and J sheds 6 bases, leaving 15 bases between their ends. Libraries came from the immunoSEQ multiplex PCR assay. TCRdb retrieved this table from immuneACCESS and kept in-frame rearrangements only. Not all clones are present; in checked studies, unresolved V genes account for under half, and no reason is known for the remainder. The sample table shows about 20,000 clones, and roughly 89% are seen once. About 32% of the sample goes to the ten largest clones. About this clone itself: Which antigen it targets is not known. Base qualities are not at hand, and no much larger clone is one base apart.

The rearrangement joined TRBV4-1 to TRBJ1-1; TRBD1 could be the D gene, as 5 bases match. This TCR was sampled from a man aged 55-75 years with head and neck cancer. What was sequenced was PBMCs. The bases are TGCGCCAGCAGCCCAACAGGATCGAGGGCTGAAGCTTTCTTT. Its coded protein is CASSPTGSRAEAFF.